The 19 T cell receptor beta chains in this list originate from one sample, sequenced in a study of blood T cell repertoires in COVID-19. Produced via immunoSEQ multiplex PCR; TCRdb's table is partial and in-frame only. The sample carries approximately 440,000 clones, roughly 87% recorded once. Sequencing was performed on PBMCs or T cells enriched from blood (not recorded which). All receptors come from a man aged 18 to 29 who had recovered from COVID-19.

This chain links TRBV5-1 with TRBJ2-1, with a possible D match to TRBD1 (6 bases). CDR1 and CDR2 (germline): SGHRS, YFSETQ. The CDR3 is made up of 16 amino acids. V lost 0 bases, J lost 6 bases, and 16 bases lay in between. The CDR3 nucleotides read TGCGCCAGCAGCTTGGAAGGCAATCTAGGGGGCAATGAGCAGTTCTTC. Its translation: CASSLEGNLGGNEQFF.

The chain is built from TRBV7-9 and TRBJ2-4; D not resolved. The germline V gene has CDR1 SEHNR and CDR2 FQNEAQ (reference sequence). Between the trimmed V and J ends, which lost 5 bases and 0 bases, there was a span of 11 bases. The CDR3 has 15 amino acids. CDR3 DNA sequence: TGTGCCAGCAGCCCCACAGTTCTAGCCAAAAACATTCAGTACTTC. As protein: CASSPTVLAKNIQYF. Looking up the rest from reference TRBV7-9 and TRBJ2-4 gives the full variable domain: DTGVSQNPRHKITKRGQNVTFRCDPISEHNRLYWYRQTLGQGPEFLTYFQNEAQLEKSRLLSDRFSAERPKGSFSTLEIQRTEQGDSAMYLCASSPTVLAKNIQYFGAGTRLSVL.

The V and J genes are TRBV14 and TRBJ1-2; 7 bases line up with TRBD1. The CDR3 spans 17 residues. CDR1 is SGHDN, CDR2 FVKESK, per germline. Germline trimming cut 1 base from V and 4 bases from J; bases unmatched to any gene: 12. CDR3 DNA: TGTGCCAGCAGCCAAGGGGAAGGGGGCCAAGCCCTCTATGGCTACACCTTC. Encoded protein: CASSQGEGGQALYGYTF. The variable domain in full, with the rest retrieved from reference TRBV14 and TRBJ1-2, is EAGVTQFPSHSVIEKGQTVTLRCDPISGHDNLYWYRRVMGKEIKFLLHFVKESKQDESGMPNNRFLAERTGGTYSTLKVQPAELEDSGVYFCASSQGEGGQALYGYTFGSGTRLTVV.

The V gene is TRBV19, the J gene TRBJ2-3; 9 bases agree with TRBD2. In germline, CDR1 is LNHDA, CDR2 SQIVND (reference sequence). J was trimmed by 0 bases and V by 5 bases; bases with no gene match: 9. CDR3 length: 17 amino acids. The CDR3 coding sequence is TGTGCCAGTAGTGATGGGGGGCTAGCGGGAAGCACAGATACGCAGTATTTT. Translation gives CASSDGGLAGSTDTQYF. Together with reference TRBV19 and TRBJ2-3, the CDR3 gives the full variable domain: DGGITQSPKYLFRKEGQNVTLSCEQNLNHDAMYWYRQDPGQGLRLIYYSQIVNDFQKGDIAEGYSVSREKKESFPLTVTSAQKNPTAFYLCASSDGGLAGSTDTQYFGPGTRLTVL.

The genes are TRBV15 and TRBJ1-5; D is ambiguous. Trimming pared 1 base from V and 5 bases from J, leaving 12 bases between. The CDR3 is 15 residues long. Germline CDR1 and CDR2: LNHNV and YYDKDF (reference sequence). The CDR3 reads CATSRGSRDDQPQHF. CDR3 coding DNA: TGTGCCACCAGCAGAGGTAGCCGCGACGATCAGCCCCAGCATTTT.

The V call is TRBV4-1, the J call TRBJ1-6; TRBD1 matches 9 bases. CDR3 length: 16 residues. Per germline, CDR1 MGHRA and CDR2 YSYEKL. Germline trimming cut 1 base from V and 7 bases from J; bases unmatched to any gene: 5. CDR3 in DNA: TGCGCCAGCAGCCAAGTCCGGACAGGGGACAATTCACCCCTCCACTTT. Translated: CASSQVRTGDNSPLHF.

This clone was observed once. The chain joins TRBV10-3 to TRBJ1-2; perhaps TRBD1 as D (5 bases). The CDR3 length is 14 residues. Trimming cost V 0 bases and J 3 bases, with 8 bases left between them. Germline-derived CDR1 and CDR2 are ENHRY and SYGVKD. The chain's CDR3 is CAISESGQHYGYTF. The CDR3 nucleotides read TGTGCCATCAGTGAGTCGGGGCAGCACTATGGCTACACCTTC.

This chain joins TRBV5-4 and TRBJ2-1; no definite D call. Trimming cost V 2 bases and J 0 bases, with 9 bases left between them. This CDR3 comprises 15 residues. Germline V lookup: CDR1 SGHNT, CDR2 YYREEE (reference sequence). The CDR3 nucleotides are TGTGCCAGCAGCTTTATCCCTAGCTCCTACAATGAGCAGTTCTTC. It translates to CASSFIPSSYNEQFF.

V is TRBV27 and J is TRBJ2-7; 8 nucleotides match TRBD1. CDR1 and CDR2 from the germline V gene are MNHEY and SMNVEV (reference sequence). V lost 0 bases, J lost 4 bases, and 5 bases stayed unmatched. This CDR3 spans 15 amino acids. The CDR3 coding sequence is TGTGCCAGCAGTTTATCGGCGGACAGGGTTTACGAGCAGTACTTC. Translation: CASSLSADRVYEQYF.

Turning to this clone: One end of the junction is discordant with germline, which a read error may explain. The chain joins TRBV29-1 to TRBJ2-2, with D maybe TRBD2 (6 bases). There are 14 residues in the CDR3. Looked up from germline, CDR1 is SQVTM and CDR2 is ANQGSEA. In DNA, the CDR3 is TGCAGCGTTGAAGGGGACTTGAACGCCGGGGAGCTGTTTTTT. Its translation: CSVEGDLNAGELFF.

This chain uses TRBV19 with TRBJ2-6; D might be TRBD1 (6 bases). This CDR3 is 17 amino acids long. Trimming left V 1 base short and J 4 bases short, with 14 bases between. CDR1 LNHDA and CDR2 SQIVND come from the germline V gene (reference sequence). CDR3 sequence (DNA): TGTGCCAGTAGTATAGCCCCAGGGGATTTAGGGGCCAACGTCCTGACTTTC. Translated, it gives CASSIAPGDLGANVLTF.

The CDR3 spells CARSPDLSCQPQHF. The CDR3, as DNA: TGTGCCAGAAGCCCAGATCTTAGCTGTCAGCCCCAGCATTTT. The chain combines TRBV5-3 with TRBJ1-5; D is unclear. TRBV5-3 is filed as an ORF, its function uncertain. CDR3 size: 14 residues. Trimming cost V 4 bases and J 6 bases, with 14 bases left between them.

V gene TRBV11-3 combines with J gene TRBJ2-3, with 9 bases lining up with TRBD1. The J segment lost 4 bases and the V segment lost 2 bases, leaving 4 bases of the junction unmatched. Germline values: CDR1 SGHNT, CDR2 YENEEA. This CDR3 has 15 residues. The CDR3 bases are TGTGCCAGCAGCTTAACCGGGACAGGGCCAGATACGCAGTATTTT. As protein: CASSLTGTGPDTQYF.

This chain joins TRBV29-1 and TRBJ1-1; D possibly corresponds to TRBD1 (5 bases). Germline V gene data show CDR1 as SQVTM and CDR2 as ANQGSEA. The CDR3 loop spans 12 amino acids. V was clipped by 7 bases and J by 2 bases, with 11 bases between them. Written as DNA, the CDR3 is TGCAGCGCAGGACACCCAAACACTGAAGCTTTCTTT. Its protein is CSAGHPNTEAFF.

The V call is TRBV11-2, the J call TRBJ1-2, with D perhaps TRBD1 (6 bases). Germline V gives CDR1 SGHAT, CDR2 FQNNGV. This CDR3 contains 14 residues. With 3 bases removed from V and 1 base from J, the gap between germline ends came to 9 bases. The CDR3 loop reads CASSLTDSNYGYTF. In DNA form, the CDR3 reads TGTGCCAGCAGCTTGACGGACAGTAACTATGGCTACACCTTC.

In this sample, this clone turned up a few times. The V call is TRBV3-1 (or the pseudogene TRBV3-2), the J call TRBJ1-2; D perhaps matches TRBD1 (6 bases). Germline V lookup: CDR1 LGHDT, CDR2 YNNKEL (reference sequence). V lost 0 bases to trimming and J lost 7 bases, with 24 bases between them. This CDR3 spans 18 amino acids. The CDR3 DNA is TGTGCCAGCAGCCAAGACGGTCTAGGTTTATCAGGGGATGGTGGCTACACCTTC. Translation: CASSQDGLGLSGDGGYTF.

The chain carries TRBV6-5 and TRBJ1-6; a possible D gene is TRBD1 (5 bases). From germline, CDR1 is MNHEY and CDR2 SVGAGI. This CDR3 has 15 amino acids. V was shortened by 11 bases and J by 8 bases, with 22 bases between the two germline ends. CDR3 DNA sequence: TGTGCCGCCCCGGGAGGTCCAGGGCTAGATTCACCCCTCCACTTT. The encoded protein is CAAPGGPGLDSPLHF.

CDR3 sequence: CAITEHGESYGYTF. CDR3 nucleotides: TGTGCCATCACCGAACACGGGGAGAGCTATGGCTACACCTTC. This sequence joins TRBV10-3 and TRBJ1-2; D not certain. Germline V gives CDR1 ENHRY, CDR2 SYGVKD. This CDR3 contains 14 residues. Trimming pared 7 bases from V and 4 bases from J, leaving 16 bases between.

This clone is a singleton in its sample. The J gene is TRBJ1-2, the V gene TRBV3-1 (or the pseudogene TRBV3-2), with D perhaps TRBD1 (5 bases). With 4 bases removed from V and 1 base from J, the gap between germline ends came to 13 bases. This CDR3 is built from 15 residues. Looked up from germline, CDR1 is LGHDT and CDR2 is YNNKEL (reference sequence). This chain's CDR3 is CASSLQGRGNYGYTF. CDR3 nucleotides: TGTGCCAGCAGCCTGCAGGGAAGGGGTAACTATGGCTACACCTTC.